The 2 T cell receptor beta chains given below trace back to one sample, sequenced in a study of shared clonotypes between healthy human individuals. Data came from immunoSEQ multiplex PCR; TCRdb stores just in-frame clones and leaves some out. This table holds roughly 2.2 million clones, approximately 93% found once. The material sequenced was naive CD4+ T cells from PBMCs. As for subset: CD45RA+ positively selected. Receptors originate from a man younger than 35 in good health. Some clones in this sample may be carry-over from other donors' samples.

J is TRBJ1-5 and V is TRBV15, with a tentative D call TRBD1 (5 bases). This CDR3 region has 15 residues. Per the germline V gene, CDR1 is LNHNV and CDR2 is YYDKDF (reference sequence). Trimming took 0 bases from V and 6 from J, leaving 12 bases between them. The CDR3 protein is CATSRDPDRSQPQHF. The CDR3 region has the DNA TGTGCCACCAGCAGAGATCCAGACAGAAGTCAGCCCCAGCATTTT.

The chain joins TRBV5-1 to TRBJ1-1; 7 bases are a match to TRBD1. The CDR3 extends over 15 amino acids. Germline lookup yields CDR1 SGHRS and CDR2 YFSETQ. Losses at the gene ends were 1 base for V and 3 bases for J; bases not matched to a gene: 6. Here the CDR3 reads CASSLMGQLDTEAFF. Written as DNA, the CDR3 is TGCGCCAGCAGCTTGATGGGACAGCTGGACACTGAAGCTTTCTTT.